These 18 T cell receptor beta chains originate from one sample sequenced in a study of Ad26.COV2.S vaccination and SARS-CoV-2 variants. The protocol was immunoSEQ multiplex PCR, while the TCRdb copy is restricted to in-frame clones and leaves out a portion. The data show about 350,000 clones, around 84% seen once. Documented treatment: some 20 received Ad26.COV2.S at low or high dose, single or two shots; roughly five received placebo; per-sample allocation not given. Collection of samples fell on day 63 after the first vaccine or placebo injection. The sample consisted of peripheral blood, taken in a trial of Ad26.COV2.S vaccine versus placebo. These receptors came from a person between 18 and 65 years old who received the Ad26.COV2.S COVID-19 vaccine or a placebo.

J is TRBJ2-1 and V is TRBV4-3, with 8 bases matching TRBD2. Germline CDR1 and CDR2: LGHNA and YSLEER. V shed 3 bases and J 9 bases; nucleotides not matched to a gene: 7. The CDR3 has 14 residues. CDR3 protein: CASSQAGGLSEQFF. DNA for the CDR3: TGCGCCAGCAGCCAGGCGGGAGGCCTTAGTGAGCAGTTCTTC.

The V call is TRBV13, the J call TRBJ2-3; 8 nucleotides agree with TRBD2. J gave up 4 bases and V 3 bases, and 6 bases lay outside the gene matches. Germline CDR1 and CDR2: PRHDT and FYEKMQ (reference sequence). The CDR3 runs to 15 residues. The CDR3 spells CASSFPGLVSDTQYF. The CDR3 nucleotides read TGTGCCAGCAGCTTCCCGGGACTAGTGTCAGATACGCAGTATTTT.

V and J are TRBV7-9 and TRBJ2-3; 10 positions agree with TRBD2. The CDR3 extends over 17 amino acids. The V gene's germline CDR1 is SEHNR and CDR2 FQNEAQ (reference sequence). J was trimmed by 3 bases and V by 2 bases; bases with no gene match: 8. The CDR3 is CASSLPLAGDQTDTQYF. The CDR3 DNA reads TGTGCCAGCAGCTTACCCCTAGCGGGGGACCAAACAGATACGCAGTATTTT.

This clone was seen more than once but under ten times. The chain has TRBV5-1 and TRBJ2-7, with 11 bases matching TRBD1. Trimming removed 8 bases from V and 7 bases from J; junction bases left unmatched: 11. The CDR3 covers 14 residues. Germline-derived CDR1 and CDR2 are SGHRS and YFSETQ. CDR3: CASVPGTGGTEQYF. In DNA form, the CDR3 reads TGCGCCAGTGTTCCTGGGACAGGGGGAACGGAGCAGTACTTC.

The chain combines TRBV10-3 with TRBJ2-3; TRBD1 agrees at 7 bases. Germline-derived CDR1 and CDR2 are ENHRY and SYGVKD. The CDR3 runs 15 residues. V dropped 3 bases and J dropped 3; count of bases not matched to a gene: 6. CDR3 sequence: CAISDPGQLTDTQYF. The DNA of the CDR3 is TGTGCCATCAGTGACCCGGGACAGTTAACAGATACGCAGTATTTT.

The chain joins TRBV18 to TRBJ2-6; D call uncertain. This CDR3 comprises 14 residues. Trimming left V 0 bases short and J 4 bases short, with 4 bases between. CDR1 is KGHSH, CDR2 LQKENI, per germline. In DNA, the CDR3 is TGTGCCAGCTCACCACCGTTCGGGGCCAACGTCCTGACTTTC. Residues: CASSPPFGANVLTF.

The chain has TRBV5-6 and TRBJ1-1, with 8 nucleotides matching TRBD1. Germline V gene data show CDR1 as SGHDT and CDR2 as YYEEEE. The CDR3 totals 15 residues. V lost 3 bases, J lost 1 base, and 5 bases stayed unmatched. The CDR3 sequence is CASSWEQGANTEAFF. The CDR3 DNA follows: TGTGCCAGCAGCTGGGAGCAGGGGGCGAACACTGAAGCTTTCTTT. Full variable domain (rest looked up from reference TRBV5-6 and TRBJ1-1): DAGVTQSPTHLIKTRGQQVTLRCSPKSGHDTVSWYQQALGQGPQFIFQYYEEEERQRGNFPDRFSGHQFPNYSSELNVNALLLGDSALYLCASSWEQGANTEAFFGQGTRLTVV.

This chain links TRBV7-9 with TRBJ2-5; 10 nucleotides align to TRBD1. The CDR3 has 13 residues. The germline gives CDR1 SEHNR, CDR2 FQNEAQ (reference sequence). The V and J ends lost 5 bases and 7 bases, in that order; junction bases with no gene match: 4. CDR3: CASSTGQGGTQYF. The CDR3 DNA sequence: TGTGCCAGCAGCACCGGACAGGGGGGGACCCAGTACTTC.

This chain connects TRBV7-9 to TRBJ2-1, with TRBD1 matching over 9 bases. With 5 bases clipped from V and 4 bases from J, the junction kept 6 bases outside the gene matches. In germline, CDR1 is SEHNR, CDR2 FQNEAQ (reference sequence). The CDR3 runs to 15 residues. CDR3 coding DNA: TGTGCCAGCAGCGCGACAGGGGGAAGGTACAATGAGCAGTTCTTC. This codes for CASSATGGRYNEQFF.

The V gene is TRBV9, the J gene TRBJ1-3; D is possibly TRBD1 (6 bases). The CDR3 has 16 residues. Deletions cut 2 bases from V and 2 bases from J, with 14 bases between. The germline CDR1 and CDR2 sequences are SGDLS and YYNGEE. CDR3 sequence reads: CASSVGLDSAGNTIYF. The DNA for the CDR3 is TGTGCCAGCAGCGTGGGCCTGGACAGCGCTGGAAACACCATATATTTT.

A word on this clone: Other DNA sequences from this sample encode an identical CDR3 as well. As DNA, the CDR3 is TGTGCCAGCAGTTACTTTCCGGGGGTTGCAGATACGCAGTATTTT. It codes for CASSYFPGVADTQYF. V and J are TRBV6-5 and TRBJ2-3, with D tentatively TRBD2 (6 bases). From germline, CDR1 is MNHEY and CDR2 SVGAGI. There are 15 residues in the CDR3. Trimming removed 1 base from V and 4 bases from J, with 12 bases in between.

This clone was observed at least ten times. V is TRBV10-3 and J is TRBJ2-3, with a tentative D call TRBD1 (6 bases). The length of the CDR3 is 15 residues. Germline values: CDR1 ENHRY, CDR2 SYGVKD. V lost 7 bases, J lost 3 bases, and 17 bases lay in between. In DNA form, the CDR3 reads TGTGCCATCACCCCCACAGGGTTAAGTACAGATACGCAGTATTTT. Translated, it gives CAITPTGLSTDTQYF.

This clone appeared a single time. The rearrangement links TRBV24-1 to TRBJ2-1, with D maybe TRBD2 (6 bases). The V and J ends lost 1 base and 7 bases respectively, with 13 bases between them. The CDR3 consists of 15 residues. Germline CDR1 KGHDR, CDR2 SFDVKD. CDR3 sequence: CATSDFRGYGNEQFF. CDR3 bases: TGTGCCACCAGTGATTTCCGGGGGTATGGGAATGAGCAGTTCTTC.

The rearrangement links TRBV6-2 or TRBV6-3 to TRBJ1-6; 9 bases are shared with TRBD1. Unmatched junction bases numbered 5, after V lost 5 bases and J lost 9 bases. Germline CDR1 and CDR2: MNHEY and SVGEGT. This CDR3 comprises 14 residues. CDR3 in amino acids: CASSTGTGSSPLHF. The CDR3 DNA is TGTGCCAGCAGTACCGGGACAGGGAGTTCACCCCTCCACTTT.

The chain links TRBV18 to TRBJ2-7, with no clear D. Germline-derived CDR1 and CDR2 are KGHSH and LQKENI. The V end lost 2 bases, the J end lost 2 bases, and 4 bases lay between the germline ends. The CDR3 loop spans 12 amino acids. The CDR3 DNA follows: TGTGCCAGCTCACCAAGTACCTACGAGCAGTACTTC. It yields the protein CASSPSTYEQYF.

This clone was counted between two and nine times. The chain uses TRBV7-9 and TRBJ2-7; unclear D gene. Germline V gives CDR1 SEHNR, CDR2 FQNEAQ (reference sequence). V shed 3 bases and J shed 6 bases, with 9 bases lying between them. The CDR3 extends over 12 amino acids. DNA of the CDR3: TGTGCCAGCAGCTTTTCCTTTCCCGAGCAGTACTTC. Translated: CASSFSFPEQYF.

This clone was picked up a small number of times. The chain combines TRBV7-9 with TRBJ2-2; D gene uncertain. Germline V gene sequence: CDR1 SEHNR, CDR2 FQNEAQ (reference sequence). V lost 4 bases, J lost 3 bases, and 6 bases lay in between. The CDR3 has 13 residues. CDR3 in amino acids: CASSYRDTGELFF. The CDR3 region has the DNA TGTGCCAGCAGCTACCGGGACACCGGGGAGCTGTTTTTT.

This clone was found a few times. This rearrangement joins TRBV7-6 to TRBJ1-1; 7 bases map to TRBD1. This CDR3 has 15 residues. Germline-derived CDR1 and CDR2 are SGHVS and FNYEAQ. Trimming removed 5 bases from V and 5 bases from J; junction bases left unmatched: 11. CDR3: CASSQGWRGLTEAFF. The DNA of the CDR3 is TGTGCCAGCAGCCAAGGGTGGAGGGGGCTGACTGAAGCTTTCTTT.